This T cell receptor (beta chain) was found in a study of blood T cell repertoires in COVID-19. Study-level information: Sample material is recorded as cDNA or gDNA derived from T cells, B-cell-depleted T cells, or PBMCs.

Measured with immunoSEQ multiplex PCR; TCRdb has only the in-frame clones, and not every one. Here the sample spans 490,000 or so clones, 88% being singletons. This clone was detected only once. The CDR3 contains 17 residues. J gave up 6 bases and V 5 bases, and 16 bases lay outside the gene matches. The germline V gene encodes CDR1 SGHAT and CDR2 FQNNGV. Participant ages covered about 18 to 100 years across approximately 25 US areas. This receptor was obtained from a woman in her thirties or forties who had recovered from COVID-19. The sample was PBMCs or T cells enriched from blood (not recorded which). The J gene is TRBJ2-4, the V gene TRBV11-2; 7 bases match TRBD2. The chain's CDR3 is CASSPQGIRGLSNIQYF. The CDR3 DNA reads TGTGCCAGCAGCCCCCAAGGGATCCGGGGACTATCAAACATTCAGTACTTC. The full variable domain, in which reference TRBV11-2 and TRBJ2-4 provide the parts outside the CDR3, is EAGVAQSPRYKIIEKRQSVAFWCNPISGHATLYWYQQILGQGPKLLIQFQNNGVVDDSQLPKDRFSAERLKGVDSTLKIQPAKLEDSAVYLCASSPQGIRGLSNIQYFGAGTRLSVL.